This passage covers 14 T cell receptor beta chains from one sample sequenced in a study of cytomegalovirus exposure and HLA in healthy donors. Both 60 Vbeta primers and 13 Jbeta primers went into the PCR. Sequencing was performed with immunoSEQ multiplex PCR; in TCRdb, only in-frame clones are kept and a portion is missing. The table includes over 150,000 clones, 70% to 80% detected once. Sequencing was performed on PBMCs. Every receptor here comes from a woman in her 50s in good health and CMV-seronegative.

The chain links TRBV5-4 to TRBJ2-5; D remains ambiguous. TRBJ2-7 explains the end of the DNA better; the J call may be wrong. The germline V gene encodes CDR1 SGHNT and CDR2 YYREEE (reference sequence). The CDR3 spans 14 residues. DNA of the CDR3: TGTGCCAGCACCTTCAAGGAGAGCTCCTACGAGCAGTACTTC. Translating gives CASTFKESSYEQYF.

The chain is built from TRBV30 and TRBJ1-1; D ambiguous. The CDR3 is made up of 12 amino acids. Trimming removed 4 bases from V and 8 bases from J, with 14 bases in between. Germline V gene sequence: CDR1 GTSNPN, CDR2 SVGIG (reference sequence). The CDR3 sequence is CAWTPGGLEAFF. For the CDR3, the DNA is TGTGCCTGGACCCCCGGCGGGTTGGAAGCTTTCTTT.

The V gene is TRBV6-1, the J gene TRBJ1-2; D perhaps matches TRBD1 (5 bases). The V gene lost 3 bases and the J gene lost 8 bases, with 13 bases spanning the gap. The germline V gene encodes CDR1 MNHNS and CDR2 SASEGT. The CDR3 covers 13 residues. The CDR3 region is CASSDQGFTGYTF. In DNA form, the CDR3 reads TGTGCCAGCAGTGATCAGGGTTTTACGGGCTACACCTTC.

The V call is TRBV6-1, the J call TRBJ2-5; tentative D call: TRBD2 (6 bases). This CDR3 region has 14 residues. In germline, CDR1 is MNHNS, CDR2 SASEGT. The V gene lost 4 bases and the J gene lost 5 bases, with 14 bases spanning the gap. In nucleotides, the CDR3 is TGTGCCAGCAGTGCCCTAGCGAGTGGGGAGACCCAGTACTTC. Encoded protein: CASSALASGETQYF.

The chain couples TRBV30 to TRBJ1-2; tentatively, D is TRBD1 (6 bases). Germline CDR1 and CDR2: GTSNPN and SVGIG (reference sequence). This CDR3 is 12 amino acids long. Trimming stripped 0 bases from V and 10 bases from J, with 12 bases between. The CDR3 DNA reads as TGTGCCTGGAGTGTACACAGGGAAGTCTACACCTTC. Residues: CAWSVHREVYTF.

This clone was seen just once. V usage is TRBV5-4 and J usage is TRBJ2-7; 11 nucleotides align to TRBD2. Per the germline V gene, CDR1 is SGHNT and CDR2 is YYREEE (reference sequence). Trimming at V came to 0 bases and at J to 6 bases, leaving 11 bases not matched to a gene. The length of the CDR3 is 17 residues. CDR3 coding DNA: TGTGCCAGCAGCTTGGCCGAGGGGGTAGCGGGAGGGCGCGAGCAGTACTTC. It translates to CASSLAEGVAGGREQYF.

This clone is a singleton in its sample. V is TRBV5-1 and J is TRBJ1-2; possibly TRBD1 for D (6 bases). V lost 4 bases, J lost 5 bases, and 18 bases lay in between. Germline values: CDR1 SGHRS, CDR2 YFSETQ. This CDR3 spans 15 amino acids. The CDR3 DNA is TGCGCCAGCAGCCGGGGGGCGATACAGGAGTATGGCTACACCTTC. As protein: CASSRGAIQEYGYTF.

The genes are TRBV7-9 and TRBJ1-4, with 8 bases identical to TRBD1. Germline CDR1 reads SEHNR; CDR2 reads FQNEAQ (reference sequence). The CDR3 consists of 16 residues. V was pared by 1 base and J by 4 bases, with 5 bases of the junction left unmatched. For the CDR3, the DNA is TGTGCCAGCAGCTTAGTGGGACAGGCTGTTAATGAAAAACTGTTTTTT. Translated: CASSLVGQAVNEKLFF.

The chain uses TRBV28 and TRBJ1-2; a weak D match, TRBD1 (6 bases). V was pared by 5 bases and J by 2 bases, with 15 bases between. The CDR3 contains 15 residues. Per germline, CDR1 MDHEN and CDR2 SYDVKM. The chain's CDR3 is CASSPWETGNYGYTF. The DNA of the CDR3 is TGTGCCAGCAGTCCTTGGGAGACAGGCAACTATGGCTACACCTTC.

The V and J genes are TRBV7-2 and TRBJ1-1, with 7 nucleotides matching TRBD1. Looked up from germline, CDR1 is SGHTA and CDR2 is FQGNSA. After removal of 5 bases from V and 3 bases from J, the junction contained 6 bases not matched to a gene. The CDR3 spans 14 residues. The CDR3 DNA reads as TGTGCCAGCAGCCAAGGCAGGGGGTACACTGAAGCTTTCTTT. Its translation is CASSQGRGYTEAFF.

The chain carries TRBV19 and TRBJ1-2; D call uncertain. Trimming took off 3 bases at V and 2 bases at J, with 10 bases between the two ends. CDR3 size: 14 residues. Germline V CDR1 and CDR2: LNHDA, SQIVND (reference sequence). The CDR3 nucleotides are TGTGCCAGTAGTATTTCCAGGTCCAACTATGGCTACACCTTC. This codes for CASSISRSNYGYTF.

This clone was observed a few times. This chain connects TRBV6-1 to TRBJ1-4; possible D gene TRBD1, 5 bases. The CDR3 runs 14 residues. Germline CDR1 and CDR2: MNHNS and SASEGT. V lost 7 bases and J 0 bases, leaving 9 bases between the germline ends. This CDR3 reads CASNTGTTNEKLFF. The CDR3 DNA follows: TGTGCCAGCAATACAGGCACAACTAATGAAAAACTGTTTTTT.

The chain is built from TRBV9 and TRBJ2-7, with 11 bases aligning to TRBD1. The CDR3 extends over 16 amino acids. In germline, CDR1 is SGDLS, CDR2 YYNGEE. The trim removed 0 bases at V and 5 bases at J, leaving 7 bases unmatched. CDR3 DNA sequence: TGTGCCAGCAGCGTAGCTCCGAAGGACAGGGGGCACGAGCAGTACTTC. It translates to CASSVAPKDRGHEQYF.

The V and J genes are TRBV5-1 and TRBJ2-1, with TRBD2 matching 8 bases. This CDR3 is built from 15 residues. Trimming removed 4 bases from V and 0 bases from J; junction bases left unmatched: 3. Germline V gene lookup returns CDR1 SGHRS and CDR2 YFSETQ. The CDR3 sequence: CASSSGRYSYNEQFF. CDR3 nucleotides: TGCGCCAGCAGCAGCGGGAGATACTCCTACAATGAGCAGTTCTTC.